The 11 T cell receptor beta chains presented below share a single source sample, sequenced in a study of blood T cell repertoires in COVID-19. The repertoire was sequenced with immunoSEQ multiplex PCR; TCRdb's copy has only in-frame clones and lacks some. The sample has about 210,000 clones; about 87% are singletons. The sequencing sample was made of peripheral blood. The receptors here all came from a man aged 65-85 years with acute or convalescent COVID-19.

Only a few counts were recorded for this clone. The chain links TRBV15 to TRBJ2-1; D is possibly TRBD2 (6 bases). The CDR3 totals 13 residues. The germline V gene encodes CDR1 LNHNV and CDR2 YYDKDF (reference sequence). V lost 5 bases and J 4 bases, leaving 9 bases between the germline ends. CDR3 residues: CATSGGTYNEQFF. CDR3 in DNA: TGTGCCACCAGCGGCGGGACTTACAATGAGCAGTTCTTC.

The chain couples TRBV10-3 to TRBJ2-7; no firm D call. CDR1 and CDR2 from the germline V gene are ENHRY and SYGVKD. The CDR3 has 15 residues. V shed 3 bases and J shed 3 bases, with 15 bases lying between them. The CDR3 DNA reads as TGTGCCATCAGTGACCGAGGTGCCGGTAACTACGAGCAGTACTTC. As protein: CAISDRGAGNYEQYF.

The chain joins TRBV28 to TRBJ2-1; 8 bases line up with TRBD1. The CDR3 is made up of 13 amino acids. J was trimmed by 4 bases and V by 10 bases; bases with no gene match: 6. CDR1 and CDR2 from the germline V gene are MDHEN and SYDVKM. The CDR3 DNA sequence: TGTGCCATCTCTGGGACAGGTTACAATGAGCAGTTCTTC. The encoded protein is CAISGTGYNEQFF.

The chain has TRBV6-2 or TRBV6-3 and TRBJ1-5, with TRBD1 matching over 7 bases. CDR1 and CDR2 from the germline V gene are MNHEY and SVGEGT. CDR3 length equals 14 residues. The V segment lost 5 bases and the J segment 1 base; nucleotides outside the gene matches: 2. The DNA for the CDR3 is TGTGCCAGCAGTCCAGGGGGGAGCAATCAGCCCCAGCATTTT. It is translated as CASSPGGSNQPQHF.

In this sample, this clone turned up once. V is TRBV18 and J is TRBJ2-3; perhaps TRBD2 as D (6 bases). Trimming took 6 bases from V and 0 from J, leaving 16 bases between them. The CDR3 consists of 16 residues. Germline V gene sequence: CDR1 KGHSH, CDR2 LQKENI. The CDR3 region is CASSPTYGSSTDTQYF. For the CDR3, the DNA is TGTGCCAGCTCCCCCACATACGGGAGTAGCACAGATACGCAGTATTTT.

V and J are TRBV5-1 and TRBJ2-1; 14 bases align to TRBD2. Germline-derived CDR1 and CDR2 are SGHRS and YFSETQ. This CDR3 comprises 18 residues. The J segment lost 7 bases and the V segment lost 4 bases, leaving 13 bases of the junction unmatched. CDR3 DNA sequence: TGCGCCAGCAGCGGTGCTGCCGGGACTAGCGGGAGCGGTAATGAGCAGTTCTTC. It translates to CASSGAAGTSGSGNEQFF. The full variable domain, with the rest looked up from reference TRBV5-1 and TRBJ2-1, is KAGVTQTPRYLIKTRGQQVTLSCSPISGHRSVSWYQQTPGQGLQFLFEYFSETQRNKGNFPGRFSGRQFSNSRSEMNVSTLELGDSALYLCASSGAAGTSGSGNEQFFGPGTRLTVL.

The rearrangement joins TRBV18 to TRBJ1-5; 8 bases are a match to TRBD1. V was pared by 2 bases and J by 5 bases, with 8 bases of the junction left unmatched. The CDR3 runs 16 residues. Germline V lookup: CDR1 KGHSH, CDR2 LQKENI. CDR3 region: CASSPYDRGLHQPQHF. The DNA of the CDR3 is TGTGCCAGCTCACCATACGACAGGGGATTGCATCAGCCCCAGCATTTT.

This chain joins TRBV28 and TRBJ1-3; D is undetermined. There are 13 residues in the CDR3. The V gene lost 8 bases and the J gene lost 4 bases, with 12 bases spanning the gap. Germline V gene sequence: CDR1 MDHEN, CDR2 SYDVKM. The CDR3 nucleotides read TGTGCCAGCCCAAATGCTCTAGGAAACACCATATATTTT. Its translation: CASPNALGNTIYF.

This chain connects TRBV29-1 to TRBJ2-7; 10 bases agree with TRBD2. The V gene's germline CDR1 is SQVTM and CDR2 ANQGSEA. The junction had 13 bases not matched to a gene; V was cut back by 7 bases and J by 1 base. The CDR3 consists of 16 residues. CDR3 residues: CSATGESSGSSYEQYF. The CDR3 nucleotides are TGCAGCGCCACAGGGGAGTCTAGCGGGAGTTCCTACGAGCAGTACTTC.

DNA of the CDR3: TGTGCCAGCAGTTTCCCTTCAGGGACAGGGAGTTCACCCCTCCACTTT. Residues: CASSFPSGTGSSPLHF. V and J are TRBV6-2 or TRBV6-3 and TRBJ1-6; 9 nucleotides match TRBD1. V dropped 4 bases and J dropped 9; count of bases not matched to a gene: 10. Germline-derived CDR1 and CDR2 are MNHEY and SVGEGT. The CDR3 spans 16 residues.

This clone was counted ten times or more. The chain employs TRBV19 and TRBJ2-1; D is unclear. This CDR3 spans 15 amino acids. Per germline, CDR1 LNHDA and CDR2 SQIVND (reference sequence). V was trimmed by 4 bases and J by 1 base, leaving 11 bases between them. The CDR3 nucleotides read TGTGCCAGTAGTACCGGTGGTGGTTCCTACAATGAGCAGTTCTTC. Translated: CASSTGGGSYNEQFF.